These 18 T cell receptor beta chains were all obtained from the same sample, sequenced in a study of control samples from healthy donors and cancer patients. The method was immunoSEQ multiplex PCR; TCRdb's version includes in-frame clones alone and lacks a portion of them. The data show more than 95,000 clones, with around nine tenths seen just once and about 8.7% held by the top ten. The specimen was blood. These receptor sequences come from a man in his forties in good health.

The chain's CDR3 is CASSAGTGMNTEAFF. The CDR3 nucleotides are TGTGCCAGCAGCGCCGGGACAGGGATGAACACTGAAGCTTTCTTT. The chain joins TRBV9 to TRBJ1-1, with 9 bases matching TRBD1. Germline V gene sequence: CDR1 SGDLS, CDR2 YYNGEE. This CDR3 is 15 amino acids long. V dropped 3 bases and J dropped 0; count of bases not matched to a gene: 3.

The gene calls are TRBV24-1 and TRBJ2-6; 11 bases are a match to TRBD1. The CDR3 runs 20 residues. In germline, CDR1 is KGHDR, CDR2 SFDVKD. Here the CDR3 reads CAAIISGRDRGTRGANVLTF. The CDR3 DNA is TGTGCAGCTATCATATCCGGACGGGACAGGGGGACACGAGGGGCCAACGTCCTGACTTTC.

The chain recombines TRBV4-3 with TRBJ1-1; D unresolved. Germline-derived CDR1 and CDR2 are LGHNA and YSLEER. Trimming took off 0 bases at V and 0 bases at J, with 8 bases between the two ends. The CDR3 length is 15 residues. For the CDR3, the DNA is TGCGCCAGCAGCCAAGACCGAGGGATGAACACTGAAGCTTTCTTT. Translated, it gives CASSQDRGMNTEAFF.

The chain links TRBV11-3 to TRBJ1-4; D might be TRBD1 (6 bases). The CDR3 spans 13 residues. Trimming shortened V by 8 bases and J by 5 bases, and 12 bases separated the two germline ends. CDR1 and CDR2 (germline): SGHNT, YENEEA. DNA of the CDR3: TGTGCCAGCTCCGGACAGACCAATGAAAAACTGTTTTTT. Amino acid sequence: CASSGQTNEKLFF.

The chain combines TRBV7-8 with TRBJ2-5, with D perhaps matching TRBD1 or TRBD2 (5 bases each). The V end was cut by 5 bases, the J end by 5 bases, with 18 bases between. CDR1 SGHVS and CDR2 FQNEAQ come from the germline V gene. CDR3 length: 15 amino acids. The CDR3 nucleotides read TGTGCCAGCAGCCCTCCGGGACGGCGGGTGGAGACCCAGTACTTC. It codes for CASSPPGRRVETQYF.

The rearrangement uses TRBV7-8 and TRBJ2-5, with D hard to call. This CDR3 is 14 amino acids long. In germline, CDR1 is SGHVS, CDR2 FQNEAQ. V lost 8 bases and J lost 2, with 15 bases in between. The CDR3 region has the DNA TGTGCCAGCTCAAGCGCCGAGGTACAAGAGACCCAGTACTTC. This translates into CASSSAEVQETQYF.

This chain links TRBV5-4 with TRBJ1-1; 9 bases agree with TRBD1. This CDR3 spans 13 amino acids. Germline assignment: CDR1 SGHNT and CDR2 YYREEE (reference sequence). The ends lost 7 bases at V and 5 bases at J; junction bases unmatched: 6. The DNA for the CDR3 is TGTGCCAGCGGGGGACAGGGTCTAACTGAAGCTTTCTTT. Amino acids: CASGGQGLTEAFF.

The V call is TRBV7-9, the J call TRBJ2-7; a weak D match, TRBD1 (6 bases). Germline V lookup: CDR1 SEHNR, CDR2 FQNEAQ (reference sequence). The CDR3 length is 12 residues. Trimming took 5 bases from V and 5 from J, leaving 10 bases between them. For the CDR3, the DNA is TGTGCCAGCAGCACAGGGATAAACGAGCAGTACTTC. Amino acid sequence: CASSTGINEQYF.

This chain uses TRBV10-2 with TRBJ2-7; TRBD1 is a possible D gene (5 bases). CDR3 length: 13 residues. Germline V gives CDR1 WSHSY, CDR2 SAAADI. V dropped 6 bases and J dropped 2 bases, with 11 bases sitting between them. CDR3 sequence reads: CASRMTVTYEQYF. The DNA for the CDR3 is TGCGCCAGCAGGATGACAGTAACCTACGAGCAGTACTTC.

The rearrangement joins TRBV30 to TRBJ1-1, with D unclear. Trimming took 4 bases from V and 5 from J, leaving 23 bases between them. Germline V CDR1 and CDR2: GTSNPN, SVGIG (reference sequence). The CDR3 spans 16 residues. The CDR3 is CAWMVAAVPPWTEAFF. CDR3 sequence (DNA): TGTGCCTGGATGGTTGCGGCGGTACCCCCGTGGACTGAAGCTTTCTTT.

This chain joins TRBV6-5 and TRBJ1-3, with unresolved D. CDR1 is MNHEY and CDR2 is SVGAGI in the germline V gene. Trimming took off 6 bases at V and 0 bases at J, with 6 bases between the two ends. The CDR3 has 13 residues. CDR3 bases: TGTGCCAGCAGATTCACCTCTGGAAACACCATATATTTT. This sequence encodes CASRFTSGNTIYF.

The rearrangement uses TRBV27 and TRBJ2-7; 7 nucleotides agree with TRBD2. The germline V gene encodes CDR1 MNHEY and CDR2 SMNVEV (reference sequence). The CDR3 spans 16 residues. J lost 4 bases, V lost 3 bases, and 12 bases had no gene match. The CDR3 region is CASSFPTAGPDYEQYF. The CDR3 DNA reads as TGTGCCAGCAGTTTTCCTACAGCGGGACCGGATTACGAGCAGTACTTC.

CDR3 nucleotides: TGTGCCAGCAGCCACCCCAGGGGGGGCTACACCTTC. Translating gives CASSHPRGGYTF. V usage is TRBV3-1 (or the pseudogene TRBV3-2) and J usage is TRBJ1-2; 7 nucleotides align to TRBD1. Losses at the gene ends were 3 bases for V and 8 bases for J; bases not matched to a gene: 3. The germline CDR1 and CDR2 sequences are LGHDT and YNNKEL (reference sequence). The CDR3 length is 12 residues.

This clone was recorded once. CDR3 in amino acids: CSVEEPRGIETQYF. CDR3 sequence (DNA): TGCAGCGTTGAAGAACCAAGGGGGATTGAGACCCAGTACTTC. The chain has TRBV29-1 and TRBJ2-5; the D gene is possibly TRBD1 (6 bases). The germline V gene encodes CDR1 SQVTM and CDR2 ANQGSEA. The V gene lost 0 bases and the J gene lost 5 bases, with 13 bases spanning the gap. The CDR3 contains 14 residues.

Remarks on this clone: At one boundary the junction diverges from the germline segment, which might be a read error. The genes are TRBV6-2 or TRBV6-3 and TRBJ2-7, with D unresolved. Germline V CDR1 and CDR2: MNHEY, SVGEGT. The CDR3 has 11 residues. As DNA, the CDR3 is TGTGCCAGCAGTTCCTCCTACAAGCAGTACTTC. Its translation: CASSSSYKQYF.

This clone was seen a handful of times. This chain connects TRBV30 to TRBJ2-7; TRBD1 is a possible D gene (6 bases). The CDR3 runs 12 residues. V dropped 2 bases and J dropped 6 bases, with 11 bases sitting between them. Germline assignment: CDR1 GTSNPN and CDR2 SVGIG (reference sequence). The CDR3 sequence: CAWSRQGREQYF. DNA for the CDR3: TGTGCCTGGAGTAGGCAGGGGCGCGAGCAGTACTTC.

The V gene is TRBV7-3, the J gene TRBJ2-1; D not resolved. Trimming stripped 3 bases from V and 0 bases from J, with 3 bases between. Germline V lookup: CDR1 SGHTA, CDR2 FQGTGA. The CDR3 consists of 13 residues. CDR3 region: CASSLSSYNEQFF. The CDR3 coding sequence is TGTGCCAGCAGCTTGAGCTCCTACAATGAGCAGTTCTTC.

CDR3 region: CASSKEESPGETQYF. CDR3 bases: TGTGCCAGCAGCAAAGAGGAATCTCCGGGAGAGACCCAGTACTTC. The V call is TRBV21-1, the J call TRBJ2-5; the D call in the table, TRBD2, was not verified against the DNA. TRBV21-1 is a listed pseudogene. The CDR3 is 15 residues long.